One sample yielded the 30 T cell receptor beta chains listed below, sequenced in a study of cytomegalovirus exposure and HLA in healthy donors. PCR was performed using 60 Vbeta and 13 Jbeta primers. The data were produced by immunoSEQ multiplex PCR, yet TCRdb's version contains in-frame clones alone and is incomplete. This sample has around 95,000 clones, with around 73% found just once. The sequencing input was PBMCs. These receptors were taken from a woman in her thirties or forties in good health and CMV-seropositive.

V is TRBV2 and J is TRBJ1-1; maybe TRBD1 (6 bases). The ends were cut back, 7 bases at V and 1 base at J, with 13 bases in the middle. The length of the CDR3 is 14 residues. Germline V gene lookup returns CDR1 SNHLY and CDR2 FYNNEI. The CDR3 loop is CASKDTGPNTEAFF. Written as DNA, the CDR3 is TGTGCCAGCAAGGATACAGGGCCGAACACTGAAGCTTTCTTT. Full variable domain (missing parts from reference TRBV2 and TRBJ1-1): EPEVTQTPSHQVTQMGQEVILRCVPISNHLYFYWYRQILGQKVEFLVSFYNNEISEKSEIFDDQFSVERPDGSNFTLKIRSTKLEDSAMYFCASKDTGPNTEAFFGQGTRLTVV.

V usage is TRBV29-1 and J usage is TRBJ1-2; perhaps TRBD1 as D (6 bases). V was pared by 3 bases and J by 12 bases, with 11 bases between. The germline gives CDR1 SQVTM, CDR2 ANQGSEA. The CDR3 is 10 amino acids. CDR3 sequence (DNA): TGCAGCGTTGAGGTGGGGGCCAACACCTTC. It encodes CSVEVGANTF.

The CDR3 is CASSPGLAGEENIQYF. The CDR3 bases are TGCGCCAGCAGCCCCGGACTAGCGGGAGAGGAAAACATTCAGTACTTC. This chain links TRBV5-1 with TRBJ2-4; 13 nucleotides agree with TRBD2. The germline V gene has CDR1 SGHRS and CDR2 YFSETQ. The J segment lost 5 bases and the V segment lost 4 bases, leaving 6 bases of the junction unmatched. The CDR3 length is 16 residues. The entire variable domain, with the rest obtained from reference TRBV5-1 and TRBJ2-4, is as follows: KAGVTQTPRYLIKTRGQQVTLSCSPISGHRSVSWYQQTPGQGLQFLFEYFSETQRNKGNFPGRFSGRQFSNSRSEMNVSTLELGDSALYLCASSPGLAGEENIQYFGAGTRLSVL.

The rearrangement uses TRBV7-9 and TRBJ2-1, with 8 nucleotides matching TRBD2. The V gene end was trimmed by 1 base and the J gene end by 7 bases; junction bases not matched to a gene: 6. The CDR3 is 15 amino acids. Germline CDR1 and CDR2: SEHNR and FQNEAQ (reference sequence). For the CDR3, the DNA is TGTGCCAGCAGCTTAGATAGGACTAGCTCTAATGAGCAGTTCTTC. Its protein product is CASSLDRTSSNEQFF.

J is TRBJ2-4 and V is TRBV19; 7 bases are a match to TRBD2. The J segment lost 1 base and the V segment lost 7 bases, leaving 13 bases of the junction unmatched. From germline, CDR1 is LNHDA and CDR2 SQIVND (reference sequence). The CDR3 contains 17 residues. This chain's CDR3 is CASTPRGGSVAKNIQYF. CDR3 coding DNA: TGTGCCAGTACCCCTAGGGGCGGGAGTGTGGCCAAAAACATTCAGTACTTC. Full variable domain (missing parts from reference TRBV19 and TRBJ2-4): DGGITQSPKYLFRKEGQNVTLSCEQNLNHDAMYWYRQDPGQGLRLIYYSQIVNDFQKGDIAEGYSVSREKKESFPLTVTSAQKNPTAFYLCASTPRGGSVAKNIQYFGAGTRLSVL.

The chain joins TRBV25-1 to TRBJ2-7; D remains ambiguous. The V and J ends lost 1 base and 5 bases respectively, with 12 bases between them. The CDR3 totals 14 residues. Germline V lookup: CDR1 MGHDK, CDR2 SYGVNS. The CDR3 DNA sequence: TGTGCCAGCAGTGAATTCTACTCGTTGGACGAGCAGTACTTC. It is translated as CASSEFYSLDEQYF.

The chain carries TRBV10-3 and TRBJ2-3, with 9 positions matching TRBD1. With V trimmed by 2 bases and J by 6 bases, 3 bases remained unmatched. Germline V gives CDR1 ENHRY, CDR2 SYGVKD. CDR3 length equals 14 residues. The CDR3 spells CAISEGTGSDTQYF. CDR3 DNA: TGTGCCATCAGTGAGGGGACAGGGTCGGATACGCAGTATTTT.

The chain carries TRBV19 and TRBJ2-7, with 13 positions matching TRBD2. Germline-derived CDR1 and CDR2 are LNHDA and SQIVND (reference sequence). This CDR3 is built from 15 residues. V lost 6 bases, J lost 4 bases, and 6 bases stayed unmatched. CDR3 bases: TGTGCCAGTAGGCGGACTAGCGGGAGTGGTTACGAGCAGTACTTC. Its translation: CASRRTSGSGYEQYF.

The chain recombines TRBV7-8 with TRBJ2-6, with TRBD1 identical over 8 bases. The V gene end was trimmed by 2 bases and the J gene end by 3 bases; junction bases not matched to a gene: 6. Germline V lookup: CDR1 SGHVS, CDR2 FQNEAQ. CDR3 size: 17 residues. DNA of the CDR3: TGTGCCAGCAGCTTAAGTCAGGGGGCTGGTGGGGCCAACGTCCTGACTTTC. Translation: CASSLSQGAGGANVLTF.

The gene calls are TRBV6-4 and TRBJ2-3; TRBD2 aligns across 8 bases. The CDR3 has 16 residues. Per germline, CDR1 MRHNA and CDR2 SNTAGT. J was trimmed by 3 bases and V by 0 bases; bases with no gene match: 5. The CDR3 is CASSDSAGGWTDTQYF. The DNA of the CDR3 is TGTGCCAGCAGTGACTCGGCGGGAGGATGGACAGATACGCAGTATTTT.

In its sample, this clone was seen a few times. The rearrangement uses TRBV7-9 and TRBJ1-2; D remains ambiguous. CDR3 length: 13 residues. CDR1 and CDR2 (germline): SEHNR, FQNEAQ (reference sequence). V lost 3 bases and J lost 6, with 11 bases in between. The CDR3 sequence: CASSFDAANGYTF. The CDR3 DNA is TGTGCCAGCAGCTTCGATGCCGCGAATGGCTACACCTTC.

The chain couples TRBV7-3 to TRBJ1-5; 7 bases map to TRBD1. The V and J ends lost 5 bases and 0 bases, in that order; junction bases with no gene match: 7. Germline loops: CDR1 SGHTA, CDR2 FQGTGA. CDR3 size: 16 residues. For the CDR3, the DNA is TGTGCCAGCAGCCCCGGGGACAGCCATAGCAATCAGCCCCAGCATTTT. Amino acids: CASSPGDSHSNQPQHF.

The chain has TRBV2 and TRBJ2-7, with TRBD2 matching over 9 bases. The length of the CDR3 is 15 residues. Germline assignment: CDR1 SNHLY and CDR2 FYNNEI. Losses at the gene ends were 2 bases for V and 6 bases for J; bases not matched to a gene: 8. This chain's CDR3 is CASSEKGGRAGEQYF. The CDR3 nucleotides read TGTGCCAGCAGTGAAAAGGGCGGGAGGGCCGGCGAGCAGTACTTC.

This clone appeared once. CDR3 amino acids: CASSLEGGVANYGYTF. The CDR3 region has the DNA TGTGCCAGCAGCTTAGAGGGGGGGGTAGCTAACTATGGCTACACCTTC. This chain connects TRBV7-8 to TRBJ1-2, with D possibly matching TRBD1 (6 bases). The germline V gene has CDR1 SGHVS and CDR2 FQNEAQ. The CDR3 is 16 amino acids. Trimming took 1 base from V and 0 from J, leaving 12 bases between them. The whole variable domain, filled in from reference TRBV7-8 and TRBJ1-2, reads GAGVSQSPRYKVAKRGQDVALRCDPISGHVSLFWYQQALGQGPEFLTYFQNEAQLDKSGLPSDRFFAERPEGSVSTLKIQRTQQEDSAVYLCASSLEGGVANYGYTFGSGTRLTVV.

The rearrangement links TRBV4-2 to TRBJ2-2; maybe TRBD2 (6 bases). Deletions cut 1 base from V and 5 bases from J, with 14 bases between. The CDR3 runs to 16 residues. Per the germline V gene, CDR1 is LGHNA and CDR2 is YNFKEQ. CDR3 bases: TGTGCCAGCAGCCAAGGGGTGGGAGGAGGGACCGGGGAGCTGTTTTTT. Translated: CASSQGVGGGTGELFF.

The V call is TRBV10-1, the J call TRBJ2-1, with D perhaps matching TRBD2 (6 bases). The germline V and J ends were trimmed by 4 bases and 5 bases, with 18 bases remaining between them. Germline V lookup: CDR1 WNHNN, CDR2 SYGVQD (reference sequence). This CDR3 spans 16 amino acids. CDR3 region: CASSVGFGSGHNEQFF. The DNA of the CDR3 is TGCGCCAGCAGTGTGGGGTTTGGGAGCGGGCACAATGAGCAGTTCTTC.

This clone has only one observation. This chain links TRBV11-2 with TRBJ2-5; 9 positions agree with TRBD2. This CDR3 spans 14 amino acids. The trim removed 6 bases at V and 7 bases at J, leaving 9 bases unmatched. Germline CDR1 is SGHAT and CDR2 is FQNNGV. This CDR3 reads CASSTLAGVGTQYF. CDR3 nucleotides: TGTGCCAGCAGTACTTTAGCGGGAGTGGGGACCCAGTACTTC.

The J gene is TRBJ2-7, the V gene TRBV29-1, with a possible D match to TRBD1 (5 bases). Germline V gene sequence: CDR1 SQVTM, CDR2 ANQGSEA. This CDR3 spans 15 amino acids. With 0 bases removed from V and 1 base from J, the gap between germline ends came to 13 bases. This CDR3 is CSVEDPRTPSYEQYF. The CDR3 nucleotides are TGCAGCGTTGAAGACCCAAGGACACCTTCCTACGAGCAGTACTTC.

The chain links TRBV5-4 to TRBJ2-4, with 7 bases fitting TRBD2. The CDR3 is 14 amino acids. Germline V CDR1 and CDR2: SGHNT, YYREEE (reference sequence). Trimming removed 4 bases from V and 9 bases from J; junction bases left unmatched: 10. For the CDR3, the DNA is TGTGCCAGCAGCGCAGGGACTAAGTCAGTCATTCAGTACTTC. Amino acids: CASSAGTKSVIQYF.

This chain joins TRBV6-5 and TRBJ1-1; D perhaps matches TRBD1 (5 bases). The CDR3 loop spans 11 amino acids. Trimming pared 6 bases from V and 9 bases from J, leaving 11 bases between. The germline gives CDR1 MNHEY, CDR2 SVGAGI. For the CDR3, the DNA is TGTGCCAGCAGCTCGGGGGTGAAAGCTTTCTTT. It yields the protein CASSSGVKAFF.

The CDR3 is CSVEDLAGGSGELFF. CDR3 DNA: TGCAGCGTTGAAGACCTAGCGGGAGGGTCCGGGGAGCTGTTTTTT. This sequence joins TRBV29-1 and TRBJ2-2; TRBD2 matches 12 bases. CDR3 length: 15 residues. After removal of 0 bases from V and 6 bases from J, the junction contained 2 bases not matched to a gene. The germline gives CDR1 SQVTM, CDR2 ANQGSEA.

The chain combines TRBV18 with TRBJ2-2; D perhaps matches TRBD2 (5 bases). V was shortened by 2 bases and J by 3 bases, with 7 bases between the two germline ends. This CDR3 has 14 residues. Germline assignment: CDR1 KGHSH and CDR2 LQKENI. The CDR3 nucleotides are TGTGCCAGCTCACCAAGGGAGTACACCGGGGAGCTGTTTTTT. It translates to CASSPREYTGELFF.

This sequence joins TRBV28 and TRBJ1-3, with 10 bases lining up with TRBD1. The length of the CDR3 is 18 residues. V lost 3 bases and J lost 0; bases outside the gene matches: 8. The germline CDR1 and CDR2 sequences are MDHEN and SYDVKM. CDR3 DNA sequence: TGTGCCAGCAGTTTCGGGACAGGGGTAAAATACTCTGGAAACACCATATATTTT. Protein product: CASSFGTGVKYSGNTIYF.

This clone was counted between two and nine times. V gene TRBV9 combines with J gene TRBJ2-2; no clear D gene. The CDR3 spans 14 residues. Between the trimmed V and J ends, which lost 0 bases and 3 bases, there was a span of 6 bases. Germline V gene data show CDR1 as SGDLS and CDR2 as YYNGEE. CDR3 bases: TGTGCCAGCAGCGTAGCAGTTCACACCGGGGAGCTGTTTTTT. Translating gives CASSVAVHTGELFF.

The J gene is TRBJ1-5, the V gene TRBV7-9; D call uncertain. Trimming pared 5 bases from V and 1 base from J, leaving 15 bases between. The CDR3 is 16 amino acids. Per germline, CDR1 SEHNR and CDR2 FQNEAQ (reference sequence). The CDR3 DNA reads TGTGCCAGCAGCCCCAGCCCTCCAGGAAGCAATCAGCCCCAGCATTTT. Residues: CASSPSPPGSNQPQHF.

This chain connects TRBV7-8 to TRBJ1-1; D uncertain. The germline CDR1 and CDR2 sequences are SGHVS and FQNEAQ. The CDR3 sequence is 12 residues long. Trimming took off 5 bases at V and 7 bases at J, with 11 bases between the two ends. CDR3 sequence (DNA): TGTGCCAGCAGCCCCGTGAGAGTTGAAGCTTTCTTT. The encoded protein is CASSPVRVEAFF.

The rearrangement joins TRBV6-1 to TRBJ2-5; 7 bases map to TRBD2. The J call may be wrong; the DNA end is better matched by TRBJ2-7. This CDR3 has 13 amino acids. The germline CDR1 and CDR2 sequences are MNHNS and SASEGT. CDR3 loop: CASSERGRDEQYF. CDR3 DNA sequence: TGTGCCAGCAGTGAACGGGGGAGGGACGAGCAGTACTTC.

Only a few counts were recorded for this clone. The chain joins TRBV6-1 to TRBJ2-2; a possible D gene is TRBD2 (5 bases). CDR1 MNHNS and CDR2 SASEGT come from the germline V gene. V was shortened by 7 bases and J by 7 bases, with 16 bases between the two germline ends. This CDR3 has 14 residues. The CDR3, as DNA: TGTGCCAGCATTGGGCTAGGCGGGTACGGGGAGCTGTTTTTT. Translation: CASIGLGGYGELFF.

The V call is TRBV19, the J call TRBJ2-3; 11 bases are shared with TRBD2. Germline CDR1 is LNHDA and CDR2 is SQIVND (reference sequence). The CDR3 is made up of 15 amino acids. V lost 1 base, J lost 4 bases, and 1 base stayed unmatched. In DNA, the CDR3 is TGTGCCAGTAGTATAGTAGCGGGAGGGGCAGATACGCAGTATTTT. It is translated as CASSIVAGGADTQYF.

This chain joins TRBV6-1 and TRBJ1-5; D may be TRBD1 (6 bases). The CDR3 runs 13 residues. CDR1 and CDR2 (germline): MNHNS, SASEGT. Trimming removed 11 bases from V and 4 bases from J, with 15 bases in between. CDR3 sequence reads: CAVGRGTNQPQHF. The CDR3 coding sequence is TGTGCCGTGGGCAGGGGTACGAATCAGCCCCAGCATTTT.